Below, 30 T cell receptor beta chains from the same sample are listed, as sequenced in a study of blood T cell repertoires in COVID-19 (dated by TCRdb to 2018 to 2021). Preparation of the library involved the immunoSEQ multiplex PCR assay. This is the immuneACCESS table as TCRdb keeps it, with only in-frame sequences that have V and J called. A part of the clones is gone; compared with another copy, unresolved V genes explain less than half, and the rest is unexplained. The sample contains approximately 170,000 clones, roughly nine tenths of them found a single time. Approximately 9.9% of the sample is held by the ten biggest clonotypes. Sequencing was performed on peripheral blood. These receptors all come from a woman aged 60-70 years with COVID-19, enrolled during active disease.

The rearrangement links TRBV10-3 to TRBJ1-6, with TRBD1 matching over 10 bases. V lost 2 bases to trimming and J lost 5 bases; unmatched junction nucleotides: 6. CDR1 and CDR2 from the germline V gene are ENHRY and SYGVKD. CDR3 length: 17 residues. The CDR3 coding sequence is TGTGCCATCAGTGAGCCGGGACAGGGGTTCAATAATTCACCCCTCCACTTT. Amino acid sequence: CAISEPGQGFNNSPLHF.

The genes are TRBV18 and TRBJ1-2; 8 bases line up with TRBD1. The CDR3 contains 14 residues. The ends lost 3 bases at V and 4 bases at J; junction bases unmatched: 4. From germline, CDR1 is KGHSH and CDR2 LQKENI. CDR3 amino acids: CASSPRDRIYGYTF. In DNA form, the CDR3 reads TGTGCCAGCTCACCCCGGGACAGGATCTATGGCTACACCTTC.

The genes are TRBV30 and TRBJ1-2, with D possibly TRBD1 on 6 matching bases. This CDR3 is 11 amino acids long. Trimming took off 3 bases at V and 5 bases at J, with 7 bases between the two ends. Germline CDR1 and CDR2: GTSNPN and SVGIG (reference sequence). The CDR3: CAWRGAYGYTF. In nucleotides, the CDR3 is TGTGCCTGGAGGGGGGCGTATGGCTACACCTTC.

This chain joins TRBV6-7 and TRBJ2-1; unclear D gene. TRBV6-7 is labeled an ORF, and its function is uncertain. V was cut by 8 bases and J by 4 bases, with 12 bases left in between. This CDR3 region has 13 residues. CDR3 amino acids: CASHDWVYNEQFF. The DNA for the CDR3 is TGTGCCAGCCATGACTGGGTATACAATGAGCAGTTCTTC.

This clone was recorded once. Mismatch with germline at one junction end may stem from a read error. J is TRBJ2-5 and V is TRBV7-7; TRBD2 matches at 14 bases. The germline V gene has CDR1 SSHAT and CDR2 FNYEAQ (reference sequence). There are 15 residues in the CDR3. CDR3 protein: CASSRLAGGQETQYF. In nucleotides, the CDR3 is TGTGCTAGCAGCAGACTAGCGGGAGGGCAGGAGACCCAGTACTTC.

V is TRBV5-1 and J is TRBJ2-7; 7 bases map to TRBD2. Losses at the gene ends were 3 bases for V and 3 bases for J; bases not matched to a gene: 6. Germline loops: CDR1 SGHRS, CDR2 YFSETQ. The CDR3 has 14 residues. CDR3: CASSWTSGDYEQYF. The CDR3 nucleotides are TGCGCCAGCAGCTGGACTAGTGGGGACTACGAGCAGTACTTC.

The chain is built from TRBV4-2 and TRBJ2-7, with 12 positions matching TRBD2. Germline CDR1 LGHNA, CDR2 YNFKEQ. The CDR3 sequence is 17 residues long. V shed 0 bases, J shed 2 bases, and the junction held 5 bases outside the gene matches. CDR3 bases: TGTGCCAGCAGCCAAGAGGGGCTAGCGGGAGGGGCCTACGAGCAGTACTTC. It specifies CASSQEGLAGGAYEQYF.

The chain carries TRBV7-3 and TRBJ2-1, with a possible D match to TRBD1 (6 bases). This CDR3 contains 16 residues. From germline, CDR1 is SGHTA and CDR2 FQGTGA. The V gene lost 5 bases and the J gene lost 1 base, with 15 bases spanning the gap. The CDR3 here is CASSPQGGSSYNEQFF. In DNA, the CDR3 is TGTGCCAGCAGCCCACAGGGTGGGAGTTCCTACAATGAGCAGTTCTTC.

V gene TRBV5-1 combines with J gene TRBJ2-7; D perhaps matches TRBD2 (5 bases). Per germline, CDR1 SGHRS and CDR2 YFSETQ. The V and J ends lost 3 bases and 7 bases respectively, with 11 bases between them. This CDR3 is built from 12 residues. The CDR3 bases are TGCGCCAGCAGCTCGGGGTCTAGGGAGCAGTACTTC. Translating gives CASSSGSREQYF.

The chain has TRBV28 and TRBJ2-5; D is uncertain. The CDR3 spans 11 residues. The germline V gene encodes CDR1 MDHEN and CDR2 SYDVKM. Trimming stripped 5 bases from V and 7 bases from J, with 8 bases between. CDR3 residues: CASSIGGTQYF. The CDR3 DNA is TGTGCCAGCAGTATTGGCGGGACCCAGTACTTC.

V gene TRBV19 combines with J gene TRBJ2-7, with D possibly being TRBD1 (6 bases). The V gene's germline CDR1 is LNHDA and CDR2 SQIVND (reference sequence). Trimming cost V 3 bases and J 2 bases, with 14 bases left between them. The CDR3 is made up of 15 amino acids. This chain's CDR3 is CASSMSTGITYEQYF. The CDR3 DNA reads as TGTGCCAGTAGTATGTCCACAGGGATTACCTACGAGCAGTACTTC.

The CDR3 region is CASSQSIYEQYF. As DNA, the CDR3 is TGTGCCAGCAGCCAATCTATCTACGAGCAGTACTTC. The chain employs TRBV3-1 (or the pseudogene TRBV3-2) and TRBJ2-7; D unresolved. CDR1 and CDR2 from the germline V gene are LGHDT and YNNKEL (reference sequence). The CDR3 totals 12 residues. V was pared by 2 bases and J by 3 bases, with 5 bases between.

This chain uses TRBV3-1 (or the pseudogene TRBV3-2) with TRBJ1-1, with unresolved D. Germline V lookup: CDR1 LGHDT, CDR2 YNNKEL (reference sequence). The CDR3 contains 15 residues. Between the trimmed V and J ends, which lost 0 bases and 5 bases, there was a span of 13 bases. This chain's CDR3 is CASSQDPGGRTEAFF. The CDR3 region has the DNA TGTGCCAGCAGCCAAGATCCGGGAGGAAGGACTGAAGCTTTCTTT.

V gene TRBV30 combines with J gene TRBJ1-1, with a tentative D call TRBD1 (5 bases). From germline, CDR1 is GTSNPN and CDR2 SVGIG (reference sequence). With 0 bases removed from V and 4 bases from J, the gap between germline ends came to 12 bases. The CDR3 consists of 14 residues. This chain's CDR3 is CAWSVGARATEAFF. CDR3 DNA: TGTGCCTGGAGTGTAGGGGCCAGGGCCACTGAAGCTTTCTTT.

The gene calls are TRBV6-4 and TRBJ2-3; 10 bases match TRBD2. The CDR3 is made up of 16 amino acids. J lost 3 bases, V lost 0 bases, and 3 bases had no gene match. The V gene's germline CDR1 is MRHNA and CDR2 SNTAGT. CDR3 sequence (DNA): TGTGCCAGCAGTGACTCGAGCGGGAGGGGGACAGATACGCAGTATTTT. Translated, it gives CASSDSSGRGTDTQYF.

V is TRBV6-5 and J is TRBJ1-2; 8 bases align to TRBD1. This CDR3 comprises 15 residues. With V trimmed by 2 bases and J by 4 bases, 6 bases remained unmatched. Looked up from germline, CDR1 is MNHEY and CDR2 is SVGAGI. This chain's CDR3 is CASSYLRGRAYGYTF. The CDR3 DNA reads TGTGCCAGCAGTTACCTCAGGGGGCGCGCCTATGGCTACACCTTC.

The V and J genes are TRBV7-9 and TRBJ2-4; TRBD1 aligns across 8 bases. V shed 5 bases, J shed 3 bases, and the junction held 6 bases outside the gene matches. CDR3 length: 15 residues. Germline CDR1 and CDR2: SEHNR and FQNEAQ (reference sequence). CDR3: CASSRPDRGKNIQYF. The CDR3 bases are TGTGCCAGCAGCCGCCCAGACAGGGGCAAAAACATTCAGTACTTC.

As concerns this clone: This may stem from a read error, because a much larger clone lies one nucleotide away. As DNA, the CDR3 is TGCGCCAGCAGCCAAGGAGAGCGGGACTACACCTTC. It is translated as CASSQGERDYTF. The chain carries TRBV4-3 and TRBJ1-2, with unresolved D. The CDR3 loop spans 12 amino acids. V lost 1 base to trimming and J lost 10 bases, with 10 bases between them. In germline, CDR1 is LGHNA, CDR2 YSLEER.

The CDR3 reads CASSPHSITEAFF. The CDR3 coding sequence is TGTGCCAGCAGTCCCCACTCGATAACTGAAGCTTTCTTT. The chain carries TRBV12-3 or TRBV12-4 and TRBJ1-1; no clear D gene. There are 13 residues in the CDR3. V lost 5 bases to trimming and J lost 5 bases, with 12 bases between them.

V gene TRBV6-1 combines with J gene TRBJ2-3, with TRBD2 matching 9 bases. In germline, CDR1 is MNHNS, CDR2 SASEGT. With V trimmed by 2 bases and J by 6 bases, 12 bases remained unmatched. The CDR3 covers 17 residues. CDR3: CASSERKGGRASDTQYF. DNA of the CDR3: TGTGCCAGCAGTGAACGAAAGGGCGGGAGGGCCAGTGATACGCAGTATTTT.

The chain employs TRBV7-8 and TRBJ2-3; 7 nucleotides align to TRBD2. V gave up 2 bases and J gave up 0 bases; unmatched junction bases: 5. Germline CDR1 SGHVS, CDR2 FQNEAQ. CDR3 length equals 16 residues. CDR3: CASSLWASGSTDTQYF. CDR3 DNA: TGTGCCAGCAGCTTATGGGCTAGCGGAAGCACAGATACGCAGTATTTT.

This sequence joins TRBV2 and TRBJ1-1; D is perhaps TRBD1 (5 bases). Trimming stripped 4 bases from V and 1 base from J, with 10 bases between. Germline CDR1 SNHLY, CDR2 FYNNEI. This CDR3 comprises 14 residues. Here the CDR3 DNA reads TGTGCCAGCAGTGCGCTGACAGCGAACACTGAAGCTTTCTTT. Translation gives CASSALTANTEAFF.

The chain recombines TRBV24-1 with TRBJ1-5, with 7 bases identical to TRBD1. Germline V gives CDR1 KGHDR, CDR2 SFDVKD. V shed 4 bases, J shed 3 bases, and the junction held 8 bases outside the gene matches. This CDR3 comprises 16 residues. The CDR3 loop reads CATSDGTAYDNQPQHF. The CDR3 coding sequence is TGTGCCACCAGTGACGGGACAGCTTATGACAATCAGCCCCAGCATTTT.

The chain joins TRBV6-5 to TRBJ1-3, with a tentative D call TRBD1 (6 bases). This CDR3 has 15 amino acids. Germline values: CDR1 MNHEY, CDR2 SVGAGI. Trimming took off 6 bases at V and 4 bases at J, with 16 bases between the two ends. The CDR3 DNA reads TGTGCCAGCAGCCCACAGGGAGTGGGCGGAAACACCATATATTTT. Translating gives CASSPQGVGGNTIYF.

This clone was seen a single time. The chain uses TRBV12-3 or TRBV12-4 and TRBJ2-7; D is ambiguous. The ends were cut back, 3 bases at V and 4 bases at J, with 7 bases in the middle. The CDR3 has 12 residues. The CDR3 is CASSLTAYEQYF. For the CDR3, the DNA is TGTGCCAGCAGTTTGACTGCGTACGAGCAGTACTTC.

The chain employs TRBV2 and TRBJ1-1; 9 bases line up with TRBD1. V lost 4 bases to trimming and J lost 1 base; unmatched junction nucleotides: 1. Germline CDR1 and CDR2: SNHLY and FYNNEI. The CDR3 spans 14 residues. CDR3 sequence reads: CASSGQGGNTEAFF. As DNA, the CDR3 is TGTGCCAGCAGTGGACAGGGGGGGAACACTGAAGCTTTCTTT.

The CDR3 here is CASSLVASSYEQYF. The DNA for the CDR3 is TGCGCCAGCAGCTTGGTTGCGAGCTCCTACGAGCAGTACTTC. This rearrangement joins TRBV5-1 to TRBJ2-7; no firm D call. V lost 0 bases to trimming and J lost 0 bases, with 7 bases between them. Germline CDR1 SGHRS, CDR2 YFSETQ. CDR3 length: 14 residues.

This sequence joins TRBV30 and TRBJ2-1; 9 positions match TRBD2. The CDR3 runs 11 residues. Per the germline V gene, CDR1 is GTSNPN and CDR2 is SVGIG (reference sequence). After removal of 3 bases from V and 14 bases from J, the junction contained 5 bases not matched to a gene. CDR3 region: CAWRRREGEFF. DNA for the CDR3: TGTGCCTGGAGGAGGCGGGAGGGTGAGTTCTTC.

The rearrangement uses TRBV3-1 (or the pseudogene TRBV3-2) and TRBJ2-5, with 12 positions matching TRBD2. The CDR3 is made up of 17 amino acids. V lost 4 bases to trimming and J lost 4 bases; unmatched junction nucleotides: 10. Germline lookup yields CDR1 LGHDT and CDR2 YNNKEL (reference sequence). This chain's CDR3 is CASSPNRLAGVRETQYF. DNA for the CDR3: TGTGCCAGCAGCCCTAACAGACTAGCGGGAGTCCGAGAGACCCAGTACTTC.

The chain uses TRBV9 and TRBJ2-5; 9 bases map to TRBD2. With V trimmed by 7 bases and J by 6 bases, 10 bases remained unmatched. The germline V gene encodes CDR1 SGDLS and CDR2 YYNGEE. This CDR3 has 14 residues. CDR3 residues: CASGGEREVKTQYF. The CDR3 DNA is TGTGCCAGCGGTGGGGAGCGGGAGGTAAAGACCCAGTACTTC.